These 5 T cell receptor beta chains were sequenced from one sample in a study of blood T cell repertoires in COVID-19. TCRdb keeps only in-frame clones here, not all; method: immunoSEQ multiplex PCR. The sample includes some 100,000 clones, roughly 92% of them seen just once. The specimen sequenced was peripheral blood. The receptors were sampled from a man aged 45-65 years with active COVID-19.

The chain's CDR3 is CASSPELRGAYEQYF. The CDR3 DNA reads TGTGCCAGCAGTCCAGAACTCAGGGGCGCCTACGAGCAGTACTTC. The chain employs TRBV6-5 and TRBJ2-7; TRBD1 might be the D (6 bases). Germline values: CDR1 MNHEY, CDR2 SVGAGI. Trimming took 5 bases from V and 2 from J, leaving 16 bases between them. The length of the CDR3 is 15 residues.

The chain combines TRBV2 with TRBJ1-5, with D unresolved. Germline values: CDR1 SNHLY, CDR2 FYNNEI. The CDR3 is made up of 14 amino acids. The V end lost 6 bases, the J end lost 0 bases, and 9 bases lay between the germline ends. The CDR3 DNA follows: TGTGCCAGCAGGGGCCCATATAGCAATCAGCCCCAGCATTTT. This translates into CASRGPYSNQPQHF.

This chain joins TRBV24-1 and TRBJ2-5, with D maybe TRBD1 (6 bases). The CDR3 runs to 16 residues. The germline CDR1 and CDR2 sequences are KGHDR and SFDVKD. Trimming cost V 2 bases and J 3 bases, with 15 bases left between them. CDR3 loop: CATSDWTPGHEETQYF. CDR3 coding DNA: TGTGCCACCAGTGATTGGACCCCGGGACATGAAGAGACCCAGTACTTC.

The V call is TRBV5-1, the J call TRBJ2-2; D perhaps matches TRBD1 (5 bases). Germline CDR1 and CDR2: SGHRS and YFSETQ. The CDR3 is 15 amino acids. Trimming removed 1 base from V and 1 base from J, with 8 bases in between. The DNA of the CDR3 is TGCGCCAGCAGCTTGCGACAGATGAACACCGGGGAGCTGTTTTTT. Its protein product is CASSLRQMNTGELFF.

The chain has TRBV6-5 and TRBJ2-3, with 7 bases fitting TRBD2. J gave up 3 bases and V 6 bases, and 3 bases lay outside the gene matches. Germline V CDR1 and CDR2: MNHEY, SVGAGI. The CDR3 is 13 amino acids. The CDR3 here is CASRAAGTDTQYF. In DNA form, the CDR3 reads TGTGCCAGCAGAGCAGCGGGGACAGATACGCAGTATTTT.